Included here is one T cell receptor beta chain sequence, with context. Its specificity is not known. These data originate in a study of cytomegalovirus exposure and HLA in healthy donors. Study at large: The approximately 110 validation repertoires used a platform that matched the one used for the 600 to 750 first-cohort repertoires, as a later analysis reported. Whole-study findings and limits: Listed as cytomegalovirus-associated were roughly 180 TCR beta chains. There were a few CMV-associated chains whose specificity for CMV antigens was confirmed in vitro.

CDR1 is SGHRS, CDR2 YFSETQ, per germline. With V trimmed by 0 bases and J by 8 bases, 4 bases remained unmatched. The CDR3 spans 14 residues. The donors were members of the validation cohort comprising some 130 subjects, separate from the approximately 670-subject first cohort. Method: immunoSEQ multiplex PCR; TCRdb's copy keeps in-frame clones and lacks some. The sample contains about 240,000 clones, approximately 83% of which appear only once. The chain has TRBV5-1 and TRBJ2-1, with TRBD2 identical over 8 bases. This receptor was identified in a young woman in good health and CMV-seropositive. Sequencing was carried out using PBMCs. The chain's CDR3 is CASSLVGAGDEQFF. The CDR3 DNA follows: TGCGCCAGCAGCTTGGTGGGAGCGGGAGATGAGCAGTTCTTC.